Below are 9 T cell receptor beta chains sequenced from a single sample in a study of T cells after yellow fever vaccination. TCRdb itself ran the 5' RACE reads through MiXCR, one entry per CDR3 protein. Here the sample spans about 69,000 distinct CDR3 sequences, 5.5% to 7.5% being singletons. This material consisted of CD4+ T cells sorted from PBMCs, taken less than 18 days after the first yellow fever vaccination. The receptors were gathered from a man between 18 and 29 years old who received the YFV17D yellow fever vaccine.

The rearrangement joins TRBV7-9 to TRBJ1-6, with D perhaps matching TRBD1 (6 bases). The germline V gene encodes CDR1 SEHNR and CDR2 FQNEAQ (reference sequence). The CDR3 extends over 13 amino acids. V gave up 4 bases and J gave up 9 bases, with 10 bases separating them. The CDR3 reads CASSSGGGSPLHF. CDR3 coding DNA: TGTGCCAGCAGCTCGGGGGGCGGTTCACCCCTCCACTTT.

This clonotype has ten or more counts. CDR3 loop: CSASRANLGNTEAFF. As DNA, the CDR3 is TGCAGTGCCTCAAGGGCGAACTTAGGGAACACTGAAGCTTTCTTT. This chain connects TRBV20-1 to TRBJ1-1, with no clear D. The V end lost 6 bases, the J end lost 1 base, and 18 bases lay between the germline ends. This CDR3 has 15 amino acids. Germline V gene lookup returns CDR1 DFQATT and CDR2 SNEGSKA (reference sequence).

In its sample, this clonotype was seen many times. This chain links TRBV30 with TRBJ2-6; D call uncertain. Germline V gives CDR1 GTSNPN, CDR2 SVGIG (reference sequence). The CDR3 extends over 15 amino acids. Trimming stripped 5 bases from V and 0 bases from J, with 11 bases between. The CDR3 sequence is CAWHPPGSGANVLTF. The CDR3 DNA sequence: TGTGCCTGGCATCCTCCCGGCTCTGGGGCCAACGTCCTGACTTTC.

This clonotype has ten or more counts. The rearrangement joins TRBV9 to TRBJ1-3; D unresolved. The germline gives CDR1 SGDLS, CDR2 YYNGEE. Trimming stripped 3 bases from V and 11 bases from J, with 9 bases between. CDR3 length equals 11 residues. For the CDR3, the DNA is TGTGCCAGCAGCGGATGGGGTCCCATATATTTT. This sequence encodes CASSGWGPIYF. The complete variable domain, with remaining parts taken from reference TRBV9 and TRBJ1-3, reads DSGVTQTPKHLITATGQRVTLRCSPRSGDLSVYWYQQSLDQGLQFLIQYYNGEERAKGNILERFSAQQFPDLHSELNLSSLELGDSALYFCASSGWGPIYFGEGSWLTVV.

Many counts were recorded for this clonotype. The V gene is TRBV28, the J gene TRBJ1-3; D remains ambiguous. The germline gives CDR1 MDHEN, CDR2 SYDVKM. The CDR3 spans 14 residues. Trimming stripped 7 bases from V and 4 bases from J, with 14 bases between. CDR3 nucleotides: TGTGCCAGCACCCACCGTCGTACCGGAAACACCATATATTTT. Protein: CASTHRRTGNTIYF.

This clonotype was found many times. J is TRBJ2-7 and V is TRBV18; D uncertain. The V end lost 2 bases, the J end lost 3 bases, and 11 bases lay between the germline ends. The germline CDR1 and CDR2 sequences are KGHSH and LQKENI. The CDR3 contains 14 residues. The CDR3 region has the DNA TGTGCCAGCTCACCAAATCCAGGCTTCTACGAGCAGTACGTC. This sequence encodes CASSPNPGFYEQYV.

This clonotype was counted ten times or more. The V call is TRBV20-1, the J call TRBJ2-7; TRBD2 matches at 8 bases. The germline V gene has CDR1 DFQATT and CDR2 SNEGSKA (reference sequence). V shed 2 bases and J 5 bases; nucleotides not matched to a gene: 11. The CDR3 is 15 residues long. CDR3 protein: CSARSGVAGFHEQYF. CDR3 coding DNA: TGCAGTGCTAGAAGTGGAGTAGCGGGGTTCCACGAGCAGTACTTC.

Only a few counts were recorded for this clonotype. V usage is TRBV5-5 and J usage is TRBJ2-5, with D uncertain. The CDR3 length is 12 residues. Germline V CDR1 and CDR2: SGHKS, YYEKEE (reference sequence). The V and J ends lost 0 bases and 5 bases respectively, with 5 bases between them. DNA of the CDR3: TGTGCCAGCAGCTTGGTATCGGAGACCCAGTACTTC. Its protein product is CASSLVSETQYF.

The sample holds a few counts of this clonotype. This sequence joins TRBV19 and TRBJ1-1; 7 positions agree with TRBD1. Per germline, CDR1 LNHDA and CDR2 SQIVND (reference sequence). V trimming: 4 bases; J trimming: 5 bases; junction bases outside the gene matches: 16. The CDR3 extends over 17 amino acids. The CDR3 spells CASSKFPGILGQTEAFF. The CDR3 nucleotides are TGTGCCAGTAGTAAATTCCCGGGGATCCTGGGACAGACTGAAGCTTTCTTT.